A selection of T cell receptor beta chains follows, all from one sample in a study of blood T cell repertoires in COVID-19. The data were produced by immunoSEQ multiplex PCR, yet TCRdb's version contains in-frame clones alone and is incomplete. The data contain approximately 310,000 clones, approximately 83% of them singletons. Sample: PBMCs or T cells enriched from blood (not recorded which). The receptors originated from a man in his thirties or forties who had recovered from COVID-19. The CDR3 runs from the conserved cysteine through the conserved F or W.

j_call | v_call | cdr3_aa
TRBJ2-1 | TRBV10-2 | CASRDRAGPSYNEQFF
TRBJ2-7 | TRBV6-1 | CASSEDSGGGVEQYF
TRBJ2-7 | TRBV27 | CASSFWDRPYEQYF
TRBJ2-1 | TRBV2 | CASSRKRGTGNEQFF
TRBJ1-2 | TRBV10-3 | CAISLGGDYGYTF
TRBJ2-3 | TRBV29-1 | CSVESRGTNTDTQYF
TRBJ1-5 | TRBV6-5 | CASTETGDQPQHF
TRBJ2-3 | TRBV11-3 | CASSLMGGGVTDTQYF
TRBJ2-3 | TRBV7-3 | CASSPQRGTGGTDTQYF
TRBJ2-1 | TRBV27 | CASSLSAGGFYNEQFF
TRBJ1-2 | TRBV6-5 | CASSYSDGGGGYTF
TRBJ2-1 | TRBV5-1 | CASSLGGRKNEQFF
TRBJ2-7 | TRBV4-3 | CASSQDRDSGSYEQYF
TRBJ1-1 | TRBV3-1/TRBV3-2 | CASSHQGTEAFF
TRBJ1-2 | TRBV4-1 | CASSRRDRGNYGYTF
TRBJ2-2 | TRBV4-2 | CASSYRGRDTGELFF